This T cell receptor (beta chain) was identified in a study of blood T cell repertoires in COVID-19. This table comes from immunoSEQ multiplex PCR, and its TCRdb copy is limited to in-frame clones, with some not included. The sample shows about 68,000 clones, 80% to 90% of them seen only once. CDR3 length equals 14 residues. The V gene's germline CDR1 is MNHEY and CDR2 SMNVEV (reference sequence). Deletions cut 4 bases from V and 3 bases from J, with 9 bases between. Sequenced material: peripheral blood. The chain employs TRBV27 and TRBJ1-4; D unresolved. The clonotype originates from a man between 25 and 39 years old with acute or convalescent COVID-19. CDR3 DNA: TGTGCCAGCAGTTCCCCCGGGGCTAATGAAAAACTGTTTTTT. This sequence encodes CASSSPGANEKLFF.